This paragraph reports one TCR beta chain. The data are from a study of blood T cell repertoires in COVID-19. Original analysis: Scientists estimated how many nucleated cells there were by amplifying reference gene primers. The assay was immunoSEQ multiplex PCR, and TCRdb's table has in-frame clones only and misses some. V, J and clone size were drawn from that table, and D and trimming were deduced from the DNA. The sample holds fewer than 150,000 clones, less than 85% seen once. Germline V CDR1 and CDR2: MDHEN, SYDVKM. The CDR3 extends over 12 amino acids. With 5 bases removed from V and 11 bases from J, the gap between germline ends came to 15 bases.

This chain connects TRBV28 to TRBJ1-1; D is unresolved. The sequence came from a human donor in a cohort sampled during active COVID-19. Input material: peripheral blood. The CDR3 protein is CASSPFGYRAFF. The CDR3 nucleotides are TGTGCCAGCAGTCCCTTCGGTTACCGGGCTTTCTTT.